The present entry profiles one TCR beta chain with its context. The target antigen is unknown. The record originates from a study of shared clonotypes between healthy human individuals. Study-level findings and limits: Measured sharing among donors was expected to vary with sequencing depth.

Several immunoSEQ plates received, in even portions, the genomic DNA of each subset. Unsorted PBMC samples were amplified in replicate PCRs containing roughly 300 ng DNA, tens of thousands of T cell genomes. Here immunoSEQ multiplex PCR was the method, and the copy in TCRdb shows in-frame clones only, minus some. The profile covers about 480,000 clones, with approximately 85% appearing a single time and 10% to 15% taken by the ten largest. CDR3 length equals 15 residues. The V gene's germline CDR1 is LNHNV and CDR2 YYDKDF (reference sequence). V was clipped by 1 base and J by 4 bases, with 13 bases between them. The donors, all of them Caucasian adults, lived in Nashville, Tennessee.

The chain uses TRBV15 and TRBJ2-5, with a tentative D call TRBD1 (6 bases). The clonotype comes from a woman aged 40 to 50 in good health. Some clones in this sample may be carry-over from other donors' samples. Input material: PBMCs. Written as DNA, the CDR3 is TGTGCCACCAGCAGAGGAGTACAGGGTAGAGAGACCCAGTACTTC. Translation gives CATSRGVQGRETQYF.